The source of this TCR beta chain is a study of metastatic and nonmetastatic thyroid tumors. About the study: Repertoire comparison spanned blood and tumor or nodule tissue of malignant and benign thyroid patients. Whole-study findings and limits: Compared with benign nodules, malignant thyroid tumors were reported to have significantly higher TCR beta diversity in both blood and tumor.

The CDR3 sequence is 14 residues long. V was pared by 0 bases and J by 4 bases, with 11 bases between. Germline loops: CDR1 SGHRS, CDR2 YFSETQ. Concerning this clone itself: The antigen remains unidentified.

No treatment had been given to any patient before thyroid surgery. Original methodology: A classifier of distant metastasis in papillary thyroid cancer was built from CDR3 differences (across clinicopathological groups). TCRdb re-called the PCR reads with MiXCR. The V and J calls come from TCRdb's annotation, not from the publication. The sample shows 49,000 or so clones, approximately 26% of them seen only once. Sequencing was done on a sample of blood. The V call is TRBV5-1, the J call TRBJ2-7; D not resolved. The receptor comes from a male donor with papillary thyroid cancer or a benign thyroid nodule (not recorded which). Some clones in this sample may be carry-over from other donors' samples. The chain's CDR3 is CASSLDPGPYEQYF. The CDR3 region has the DNA TGCGCCAGCAGCTTGGATCCTGGACCATACGAGCAGTACTTC.